The 28 T cell receptor beta chains below all came from one sample that was sequenced in a study of blood T cell repertoires in COVID-19. Using immunoSEQ multiplex PCR, the repertoire was profiled, and TCRdb retains in-frame clones only, with some absent. This repertoire shows around 270,000 clones, about 88% found once; its top ten account for approximately 3.7%. Specimen: peripheral blood. The receptors were gathered from a man in his fifties or sixties who had recovered from COVID-19.

This clone was seen more than once but under ten times. V gene TRBV6-5 combines with J gene TRBJ1-1, with a possible D match to TRBD1 (5 bases). This CDR3 is built from 12 residues. V lost 6 bases, J lost 6 bases, and 11 bases lay in between. Germline V gene lookup returns CDR1 MNHEY and CDR2 SVGAGI. The CDR3 bases are TGTGCCAGCAGCCCCGCGGGGGCTGAAGCTTTCTTT. This codes for CASSPAGAEAFF.

On this clone: One junction end does not reproduce the germline sequence, and a read error may be involved. The V gene is TRBV27, the J gene TRBJ1-2; tentative D call: TRBD1 (6 bases). CDR3 length: 14 residues. Germline V gives CDR1 MNHEY, CDR2 SMNVEV (reference sequence). The chain's CDR3 is CASSFDGQNFGYTF. CDR3 nucleotides: TGTGCCAGCAGTTTTGATGGACAGAACTTTGGCTACACCTTC.

The chain carries TRBV7-6 and TRBJ2-2; 7 positions agree with TRBD1. This CDR3 contains 15 residues. The V gene end was trimmed by 5 bases and the J gene end by 3 bases; junction bases not matched to a gene: 6. The germline CDR1 and CDR2 sequences are SGHVS and FNYEAQ. The DNA of the CDR3 is TGTGCCAGCAGCCCAAGGGACAGTGACACCGGGGAGCTGTTTTTT. It codes for CASSPRDSDTGELFF.

The gene calls are TRBV5-4 and TRBJ1-2, with 8 bases matching TRBD1. Germline-derived CDR1 and CDR2 are SGHNT and YYREEE (reference sequence). The CDR3 extends over 15 amino acids. V lost 3 bases to trimming and J lost 6 bases; unmatched junction nucleotides: 10. Here the CDR3 reads CASSSRRQGNNGYTF. In DNA, the CDR3 is TGTGCCAGCAGCTCCCGCAGACAGGGGAATAATGGCTACACCTTC.

This chain uses TRBV4-1 with TRBJ2-5; weak D call: TRBD2 (5 bases). The CDR3 is 15 residues long. In germline, CDR1 is MGHRA, CDR2 YSYEKL. Trimming took 0 bases from V and 2 from J, leaving 10 bases between them. CDR3 in amino acids: CASSQEGSRQETQYF. The CDR3 coding sequence is TGCGCCAGCAGCCAAGAGGGGAGCAGACAAGAGACCCAGTACTTC.

Remarks on this clone: Germline and junction disagree at one end, which may indicate a read error. The V and J genes are TRBV7-3 and TRBJ1-1; D remains ambiguous. The CDR3 is made up of 13 amino acids. Germline loops: CDR1 SGHTA, CDR2 FQGTGA. The CDR3 is CASSLTDRAEAFF. The DNA of the CDR3 is TGTGCCAGCAGCCTAACAGATCGAGCTGAAGCTTTCTTT.

This chain joins TRBV9 and TRBJ1-5, with D tentatively TRBD1 (5 bases). Germline V gene sequence: CDR1 SGDLS, CDR2 YYNGEE. There are 15 residues in the CDR3. V lost 0 bases and J 6 bases, leaving 13 bases between the germline ends. The CDR3 region has the DNA TGTGCCAGCAGCGTAGACGTGGGGGGGGGTCAGCCCCAGCATTTT. Encoded protein: CASSVDVGGGQPQHF.

The CDR3 sequence is CATSTVSSEQYF. CDR3 nucleotide sequence: TGTGCCACGTCCACGGTATCGAGCGAGCAGTACTTC. The genes are TRBV24-1 and TRBJ2-7, with D uncertain. Germline V CDR1 and CDR2: KGHDR, SFDVKD. The CDR3 spans 12 residues. Between the trimmed V and J ends, which lost 10 bases and 6 bases, there was a span of 15 bases.

CDR3 sequence reads: CASSERRGGADTQYF. The CDR3 region has the DNA TGTGCCAGCAGTGAACGGCGGGGGGGGGCAGATACGCAGTATTTT. The genes are TRBV2 and TRBJ2-3, with 9 bases that match TRBD2. Germline trimming cut 2 bases from V and 4 bases from J; bases unmatched to any gene: 4. The CDR3 loop spans 15 amino acids. The germline V gene has CDR1 SNHLY and CDR2 FYNNEI.

V and J are TRBV15 and TRBJ2-2; TRBD1 agrees at 7 bases. The CDR3 is 15 residues long. CDR1 and CDR2 from the germline V gene are LNHNV and YYDKDF (reference sequence). V was pared by 3 bases and J by 6 bases, with 7 bases of the junction left unmatched. CDR3: CATSRDRLRSGELFF. The CDR3 nucleotides are TGTGCCACCAGCAGGGACAGGTTAAGGTCCGGGGAGCTGTTTTTT.

The V call is TRBV7-9, the J call TRBJ2-7; possible D gene TRBD1, 5 bases. The CDR3 extends over 14 amino acids. With 4 bases removed from V and 7 bases from J, the gap between germline ends came to 17 bases. Germline CDR1 reads SEHNR; CDR2 reads FQNEAQ (reference sequence). The CDR3 DNA is TGTGCCAGCAGCTCCTCAAGGGTAGGGGTGGAGCAGTACTTC. Protein product: CASSSSRVGVEQYF. Supplemented by reference TRBV7-9 and TRBJ2-7, the full variable domain reads DTGVSQNPRHKITKRGQNVTFRCDPISEHNRLYWYRQTLGQGPEFLTYFQNEAQLEKSRLLSDRFSAERPKGSFSTLEIQRTEQGDSAMYLCASSSSRVGVEQYFGPGTRLTVT.

The chain is built from TRBV5-1 and TRBJ2-5; 11 bases align to TRBD2. Germline CDR1 reads SGHRS; CDR2 reads YFSETQ. V shed 8 bases, J shed 1 base, and the junction held 4 bases outside the gene matches. The CDR3 has 14 amino acids. CDR3 residues: CASATSGAQETQYF. Here the CDR3 DNA reads TGCGCCAGTGCGACTAGCGGGGCCCAAGAGACCCAGTACTTC. The full variable domain, its missing parts supplied by reference TRBV5-1 and TRBJ2-5, is KAGVTQTPRYLIKTRGQQVTLSCSPISGHRSVSWYQQTPGQGLQFLFEYFSETQRNKGNFPGRFSGRQFSNSRSEMNVSTLELGDSALYLCASATSGAQETQYFGPGTRLLVL.

This sequence joins TRBV7-3 and TRBJ2-1; weak D call: TRBD1 (7 bases). Germline CDR1 is SGHTA and CDR2 is FQGTGA. With 5 bases removed from V and 7 bases from J, the gap between germline ends came to 15 bases. The CDR3 has 14 amino acids. The CDR3 region has the DNA TGTGCCAGCAGCAAGGTGACAGGGAGGAATGAGCAGTTCTTC. This translates into CASSKVTGRNEQFF.

The V gene is TRBV6-5, the J gene TRBJ1-1; D perhaps matches TRBD1 (6 bases). V dropped 6 bases and J dropped 1 base, with 9 bases sitting between them. Germline V gene lookup returns CDR1 MNHEY and CDR2 SVGAGI. The CDR3 spans 13 residues. CDR3 nucleotides: TGTGCCAGCAGAGAGACAGGGAACACTGAAGCTTTCTTT. The encoded protein is CASRETGNTEAFF.

The J gene is TRBJ2-7, the V gene TRBV5-6; TRBD1 agrees at 9 bases. The CDR3 is 15 amino acids. With 3 bases clipped from V and 0 bases from J, the junction kept 4 bases outside the gene matches. The germline V gene encodes CDR1 SGHDT and CDR2 YYEEEE. As DNA, the CDR3 is TGTGCCAGCAGCTGGGACAGGGCACCCTCCTACGAGCAGTACTTC. Translation: CASSWDRAPSYEQYF.

The chain is built from TRBV12-5 and TRBJ1-4, with D tentatively TRBD1 (6 bases). V was clipped by 3 bases and J by 4 bases, with 12 bases between them. This CDR3 contains 15 residues. Per germline, CDR1 LGHNT and CDR2 FRNRAP. The CDR3 spells CASGFWGLDNEKLFF. In nucleotides, the CDR3 is TGTGCTAGTGGTTTTTGGGGGCTTGATAATGAAAAACTGTTTTTT.

The V and J genes are TRBV7-3 and TRBJ2-3, with a possible D match to TRBD2 (5 bases). Trimming took 4 bases from V and 6 from J, leaving 14 bases between them. Germline CDR1 reads SGHTA; CDR2 reads FQGTGA. The CDR3 runs to 14 residues. CDR3 bases: TGTGCCAGCAGCTCCCACGGGGTCCGCGATACGCAGTATTTT. Amino acids: CASSSHGVRDTQYF.

The chain links TRBV5-1 to TRBJ1-6; D not resolved. From germline, CDR1 is SGHRS and CDR2 YFSETQ. The length of the CDR3 is 12 residues. V lost 1 base to trimming and J lost 14 bases, with 10 bases between them. For the CDR3, the DNA is TGCGCCAGCAGCTTGACGGGGTGGGCCCTCCACTTT. Its translation: CASSLTGWALHF.

V usage is TRBV18 and J usage is TRBJ1-1, with 9 bases lining up with TRBD1. Losses at the gene ends were 6 bases for V and 2 bases for J; bases not matched to a gene: 1. The CDR3 is 13 amino acids. Germline CDR1 and CDR2: KGHSH and LQKENI. CDR3 sequence reads: CASSGQGNTEAFF. The CDR3 region has the DNA TGTGCCAGCTCGGGACAGGGAAACACTGAAGCTTTCTTT. The complete variable domain, with remaining parts taken from reference TRBV18 and TRBJ1-1, reads NAGVMQNPRHLVRRRGQEARLRCSPMKGHSHVYWYRQLPEEGLKFMVYLQKENIIDESGMPKERFSAEFPKEGPSILRIQQVVRGDSAAYFCASSGQGNTEAFFGQGTRLTVV.

The chain has TRBV11-3 and TRBJ2-3; the match to TRBD2 covers 11 bases. Per the germline V gene, CDR1 is SGHNT and CDR2 is YENEEA. V gave up 3 bases and J gave up 6 bases; unmatched junction bases: 5. This CDR3 comprises 15 residues. The CDR3 DNA reads as TGTGCCAGCAGCTTTAGCGGGGGGGCCCGGGATACGCAGTATTTT. Protein: CASSFSGGARDTQYF.

The chain has TRBV20-1 and TRBJ1-5, with a weak D call TRBD1 (5 bases). Trimming took 3 bases from V and 7 from J, leaving 16 bases between them. The germline V gene has CDR1 DFQATT and CDR2 SNEGSKA (reference sequence). The length of the CDR3 is 14 residues. The CDR3 spells CSASHGHANQPQHF. The CDR3 DNA reads as TGCAGTGCTAGTCACGGACATGCGAACCAGCCCCAGCATTTT.

V gene TRBV4-1 combines with J gene TRBJ1-1; 9 positions agree with TRBD1. The ends lost 2 bases at V and 1 base at J; junction bases unmatched: 2. CDR1 and CDR2 (germline): MGHRA, YSYEKL. This CDR3 has 15 amino acids. CDR3 sequence: CASSQPGQGNTEAFF. In DNA form, the CDR3 reads TGCGCCAGCAGCCAACCGGGACAGGGGAACACTGAAGCTTTCTTT.

This sequence joins TRBV7-2 and TRBJ1-1, with 9 nucleotides matching TRBD1. Germline trimming cut 6 bases from V and 2 bases from J; bases unmatched to any gene: 7. The CDR3 runs to 15 residues. In germline, CDR1 is SGHTA, CDR2 FQGNSA. The CDR3 DNA reads TGTGCCAGCAGGCCGAACAGGGGGCTTAACACTGAAGCTTTCTTT. Its translation: CASRPNRGLNTEAFF.

In DNA form, the CDR3 reads TGTGCCAGCAGCCACATTCGACCTCCGGAGGAGACCCAGTACTTC. This gives the protein CASSHIRPPEETQYF. The chain uses TRBV3-1 (or the pseudogene TRBV3-2) and TRBJ2-5; D remains ambiguous. CDR1 is LGHDT, CDR2 YNNKEL, per germline (reference sequence). The CDR3 is 15 residues long. Trimming took 3 bases from V and 5 from J, leaving 16 bases between them.

V gene TRBV5-1 combines with J gene TRBJ2-1; 9 bases fit TRBD2. Germline lookup yields CDR1 SGHRS and CDR2 YFSETQ. This CDR3 has 15 amino acids. V gave up 2 bases and J gave up 4 bases; unmatched junction bases: 4. The CDR3 loop is CASSFARGGYNEQFF. The DNA for the CDR3 is TGCGCCAGCAGCTTTGCGCGGGGGGGATACAATGAGCAGTTCTTC.

The gene calls are TRBV7-3 and TRBJ2-3, with 12 positions matching TRBD2. Germline trimming cut 6 bases from V and 2 bases from J; bases unmatched to any gene: 18. Germline-derived CDR1 and CDR2 are SGHTA and FQGTGA. The CDR3 has 20 residues. The CDR3 spells CASSSTSLAGGPSPTDTQYF. The CDR3 nucleotides read TGTGCCAGCAGTTCCACCTCTCTAGCGGGGGGGCCCTCCCCCACAGATACGCAGTATTTT.

The chain carries TRBV20-1 and TRBJ1-4; no definite D call. This CDR3 has 11 amino acids. Trimming took 1 base from V and 7 from J, leaving 4 bases between them. Germline V gene lookup returns CDR1 DFQATT and CDR2 SNEGSKA (reference sequence). This CDR3 reads CSARVSEKLFF. In nucleotides, the CDR3 is TGCAGTGCTAGAGTCAGTGAAAAACTGTTTTTT.

V gene TRBV7-9 combines with J gene TRBJ1-3; TRBD1 matches 9 bases. The V gene's germline CDR1 is SEHNR and CDR2 FQNEAQ (reference sequence). This CDR3 contains 17 residues. V shed 5 bases and J 2 bases; nucleotides not matched to a gene: 10. Here the CDR3 DNA reads TGTGCCAGCAGCGCCGCCAACACAGGGGGCGCTGGAAACACCATATATTTT. Amino acid sequence: CASSAANTGGAGNTIYF.